One TCR beta chain is described in this entry. The antigen is undetermined. The sample comes from a study of post-analysis software for immune sequencing data. As for the study in general: The study covered relapsing-remitting, secondary progressive and progressive-relapsing courses of multiple sclerosis.

Broader study findings: In patients, TRBV5-6, TRBV5-1 and TRBV20-1 belonged to roughly 5 TRBV segments found more frequently than in controls. Significantly lower normalized Chao1 diversity was seen in multiple sclerosis patients than in controls.

Trimming took 0 bases from V and 12 from J, leaving 18 bases between them. The CDR3 covers 15 residues. Germline V gene sequence: CDR1 MGHRA, CDR2 YSYEKL. Included in the TCR beta cDNA libraries were unique molecular identifiers. A population of about 0.95 to 10 million T cells gave rise to roughly 490,000 cDNA molecules. TCRdb itself ran the PCR reads through MiXCR, one entry per CDR3 protein. The data show roughly 870,000 distinct CDR3 sequences, approximately 53% seen once. The TCR originated in a girl under 18 with multiple sclerosis. The sample consisted of blood. This chain connects TRBV4-1 to TRBJ2-1; no reliable D call. The CDR3 DNA reads TGCGCCAGCAGCCAAGATCTGCCTACCTCAATGGGGCAGTTCTTC. Its protein is CASSQDLPTSMGQFF.